This T cell receptor (beta chain) was sequenced during a study of cytomegalovirus exposure and HLA in healthy donors. The study's findings and limits: There were some V segments, including TRBV6-2 and TRBV6-3, excluded as indistinguishable. Reportedly, diagnosis of cytomegalovirus status by the classifier showed high specificity and sensitivity. The likely origin of a cluster of highly shared sequence variants was a sequencing artifact.

Primers for the PCR totalled 60 Vbeta and 13 Jbeta. Assay used: immunoSEQ multiplex PCR; TCRdb lists only in-frame clones, some missing. The table includes roughly 180,000 clones, approximately 81% detected once. The table lists this clone with a few counts. Its specificity is unknown. CDR3 length equals 13 residues. V shed 4 bases and J 5 bases; nucleotides not matched to a gene: 2. Germline values: CDR1 SEHNR, CDR2 FQNEAQ (reference sequence). This sequence was found in a woman aged 18-29 years in good health and CMV-seronegative. The sample was PBMCs. The V call is TRBV7-9, the J call TRBJ2-5, with 9 bases matching TRBD1. The CDR3 nucleotides are TGTGCCAGCAGCTCGACAGGGGGGGAGACCCAGTACTTC. This codes for CASSSTGGETQYF.